The entry that follows covers one T cell receptor beta chain sequence. No antigen is known for it. Amplification used 60 Vbeta primers and 13 Jbeta primers. Profiling relied on immunoSEQ multiplex PCR, and the TCRdb table lists in-frame clones only, not all of them. The sample records roughly 190,000 clones, approximately 70% being singletons. The data originate from a study of cytomegalovirus exposure and HLA in healthy donors. Study at large: Of several hundred genotyped donors, 65% to 85% clustered with self-reported Caucasian donors.

V shed 4 bases, J shed 7 bases, and the junction held 2 bases outside the gene matches. The CDR3 is 13 residues long. Per the germline V gene, CDR1 is MNHEY and CDR2 is SVGAGI. Study-level findings and limits: Follow-up analysis later connected one missense variant in DCLRE1C with trimming of TCR beta V- and J-genes. What a later analysis showed was that several of the most significant clusters appeared linked to common viral pathogens. Overall, roughly 150 TCR beta chains were annotated as cytomegalovirus-associated.

This rearrangement joins TRBV6-5 to TRBJ2-1; 9 nucleotides match TRBD2. The sequenced sample was PBMCs. This receptor was taken from a woman in her twenties or thirties in good health and CMV-seropositive. DNA for the CDR3: TGTGCCAGCAGTTGGACTAGCGTGAATGAGCAGTTCTTC. Residues: CASSWTSVNEQFF.